The rows below give T cell receptor beta chains drawn from one sample of a study of T-cell reconstitution after alpha-beta-depleted transplantation in children. MiXCR was run by TCRdb on the PCR reads, yielding one entry per CDR3 protein. The repertoire consists of 550,000 to 800,000 distinct CDR3 sequences, with around 13% occurring once and the leading ten covering approximately 0.8%. The sequenced sample was PBMCs, obtained before TCRalphabeta/CD19-depleted stem cell transplant. The receptors stem from a girl aged 2-10 years with congenital amegakaryocytic thrombocytopenia, due to receive a stem cell transplant. The CDR3 runs from the conserved cysteine through the conserved F or W. Fields, in order: CDR3 length, J gene, D gene, V gene, clone size, CDR3 protein, CDR3 DNA. The D gene is left open where the match is weak. Clone size is shown for a subset of rows, as once, few, many or a class of expanded clone.

cdr3_length: 15
j_call: TRBJ2-7
d_call: .
v_call: TRBV19
clone_size: .
cdr3_aa: CASSIWRSSSYEQYF
cdr3_nt: TGTGCCAGTAGTATCTGGCGGTCTAGCTCCTACGAGCAGTACTTC

cdr3_length: 15
j_call: TRBJ2-7
d_call: .
v_call: TRBV3-1
clone_size: few
cdr3_aa: CASSPSEGASYEQYF
cdr3_nt: TGTGCCAGCAGCCCATCAGAGGGCGCCTCCTACGAGCAGTACTTC

cdr3_length: 12
j_call: TRBJ1-1
d_call: .
v_call: TRBV20-1
clone_size: .
cdr3_aa: CSVSQTNTEAFF
cdr3_nt: TGCAGTGTCTCGCAGACAAACACTGAAGCTTTCTTT

cdr3_length: 16
j_call: TRBJ1-4
d_call: .
v_call: TRBV5-1
clone_size: .
cdr3_aa: CASSLVAGQPNEKLFF
cdr3_nt: TGCGCCAGCAGCTTGGTGGCGGGGCAGCCTAATGAAAAACTGTTTTTT

cdr3_length: 13
j_call: TRBJ1-1
d_call: .
v_call: TRBV12-3/TRBV12-4
clone_size: many
cdr3_aa: CASSFFANTEAFF
cdr3_nt: TGTGCCAGCAGTTTCTTTGCGAACACTGAAGCTTTCTTT

cdr3_length: 14
j_call: TRBJ2-1
d_call: .
v_call: TRBV7-8
clone_size: few
cdr3_aa: CASSRSLGETEQFF
cdr3_nt: TGTGCCAGCAGCCGATCGTTGGGAGAGACTGAGCAGTTCTTC

cdr3_length: 12
j_call: TRBJ2-3
d_call: .
v_call: TRBV10-2
clone_size: many
cdr3_aa: CATQLGTYTQYF
cdr3_nt: TGCGCCACCCAGCTCGGGACCTATACGCAGTATTTT

cdr3_length: 13
j_call: TRBJ2-7
d_call: TRBD2
v_call: TRBV29-1
clone_size: many
cdr3_aa: CSVVGLAGNEQYF
cdr3_nt: TGCAGCGTTGTTGGGCTAGCGGGCAACGAGCAGTACTTC

cdr3_length: 15
j_call: TRBJ2-6
d_call: .
v_call: TRBV6-5
clone_size: few
cdr3_aa: CASSYRRSGANVLTF
cdr3_nt: TGTGCCAGCAGTTACAGGCGCTCTGGGGCCAACGTCCTGACTTTC

cdr3_length: 14
j_call: TRBJ1-2
d_call: TRBD1
v_call: TRBV24-1
clone_size: .
cdr3_aa: CATSDFGQGGGYTF
cdr3_nt: TGTGCCACCAGTGATTTCGGACAGGGCGGTGGCTACACCTTC

cdr3_length: 16
j_call: TRBJ2-1
d_call: .
v_call: TRBV4-1
clone_size: .
cdr3_aa: CASSQEALGTYNEQFF
cdr3_nt: TGCGCCAGCAGCCAAGAAGCGCTCGGGACCTACAATGAGCAGTTCTTC

cdr3_length: 13
j_call: TRBJ2-3
d_call: .
v_call: TRBV29-1
clone_size: many
cdr3_aa: CSVDPTPTDTQYF
cdr3_nt: TGCAGCGTTGATCCTACGCCCACAGATACGCAGTATTTT

cdr3_length: 16
j_call: TRBJ2-1
d_call: TRBD1
v_call: TRBV20-1
clone_size: many
cdr3_aa: CSARDYRADRRYEQFF
cdr3_nt: TGCAGTGCTAGAGATTATAGAGCGGACAGGAGGTATGAGCAGTTCTTC

cdr3_length: 14
j_call: TRBJ1-2
d_call: .
v_call: TRBV7-9
clone_size: few
cdr3_aa: CASSLLGVNYGYTF
cdr3_nt: TGTGCCAGCAGCTTATTGGGAGTTAACTATGGCTACACCTTC

cdr3_length: 14
j_call: TRBJ2-7
d_call: TRBD2
v_call: TRBV20-1
clone_size: few
cdr3_aa: CSARGTSGTGEQYF
cdr3_nt: TGCAGTGCTAGAGGGACTAGCGGGACCGGAGAGCAGTACTTC

cdr3_length: 16
j_call: TRBJ2-3
d_call: TRBD1
v_call: TRBV5-1
clone_size: many
cdr3_aa: CASSLGTGDFTDTQYF
cdr3_nt: TGCGCCAGCAGCTTGGGAACAGGGGATTTCACAGATACGCAGTATTTT

cdr3_length: 15
j_call: TRBJ2-2
d_call: TRBD2
v_call: TRBV3-1
clone_size: .
cdr3_aa: CATSRQRENTGELFF
cdr3_nt: TGTGCCACCTCCCGGCAGCGGGAGAACACCGGGGAGCTGTTTTTT

cdr3_length: 17
j_call: TRBJ2-5
d_call: .
v_call: TRBV5-1
clone_size: .
cdr3_aa: CASSFNPLGLVQETQYF
cdr3_nt: TGCGCCAGCAGCTTCAATCCTCTGGGGTTGGTCCAAGAGACCCAGTACTTC

cdr3_length: 15
j_call: TRBJ2-2
d_call: .
v_call: TRBV5-1
clone_size: few
cdr3_aa: CASSWGLANTGELFF
cdr3_nt: TGCGCCAGCAGCTGGGGGCTTGCGAACACCGGGGAGCTGTTTTTT

cdr3_length: 17
j_call: TRBJ2-7
d_call: .
v_call: TRBV4-1
clone_size: few
cdr3_aa: CASSQKLGGQSSYEQYF
cdr3_nt: TGCGCCAGCAGCCAAAAACTGGGCGGGCAGAGCTCCTACGAGCAGTACTTC

cdr3_length: 14
j_call: TRBJ2-1
d_call: TRBD1
v_call: TRBV20-1
clone_size: .
cdr3_aa: CSARGQDPKHEQFF
cdr3_nt: TGCAGTGCTAGGGGACAGGACCCCAAGCATGAGCAGTTCTTC

cdr3_length: 15
j_call: TRBJ1-1
d_call: TRBD1
v_call: TRBV5-5
clone_size: .
cdr3_aa: CASSLQGNGNTEAFF
cdr3_nt: TGTGCCAGCAGCTTACAGGGGAATGGGAACACTGAAGCTTTCTTT

cdr3_length: 15
j_call: TRBJ2-3
d_call: TRBD2
v_call: TRBV5-1
clone_size: few
cdr3_aa: CASSLGLAALDTQYF
cdr3_nt: TGCGCCAGCAGCTTGGGGCTAGCGGCGCTTGATACGCAGTATTTT

cdr3_length: 12
j_call: TRBJ2-1
d_call: .
v_call: TRBV10-3
clone_size: .
cdr3_aa: CAISLGLNEQFF
cdr3_nt: TGTGCCATCAGCCTGGGGCTCAATGAGCAGTTCTTC

cdr3_length: 15
j_call: TRBJ2-1
d_call: .
v_call: TRBV19
clone_size: .
cdr3_aa: CASNTVRDEGYEQFF
cdr3_nt: TGTGCCAGTAACACGGTGCGGGATGAGGGGTATGAGCAGTTCTTC

cdr3_length: 16
j_call: TRBJ1-1
d_call: .
v_call: TRBV5-1
clone_size: .
cdr3_aa: CASSLWVGAMNTEAFF
cdr3_nt: TGCGCCAGCAGCTTGTGGGTCGGGGCCATGAACACTGAAGCTTTCTTT

cdr3_length: 18
j_call: TRBJ2-3
d_call: TRBD1
v_call: TRBV4-1
clone_size: many
cdr3_aa: CASSQGPHRQGFTDTQYF
cdr3_nt: TGCGCCAGCAGCCAAGGTCCCCATCGACAGGGGTTCACAGATACGCAGTATTTT

cdr3_length: 16
j_call: TRBJ2-1
d_call: .
v_call: TRBV6-2/TRBV6-3
clone_size: .
cdr3_aa: CASSYHQDSLNNEQFF
cdr3_nt: TGTGCCAGCAGTTACCACCAGGACTCGTTAAACAATGAGCAGTTCTTC

cdr3_length: 15
j_call: TRBJ2-6
d_call: .
v_call: TRBV27
clone_size: .
cdr3_aa: CASTLGSSGANVLTF
cdr3_nt: TGTGCCAGCACCCTGGGGAGCTCTGGGGCCAACGTCCTGACTTTC

cdr3_length: 14
j_call: TRBJ2-2
d_call: .
v_call: TRBV5-1
clone_size: .
cdr3_aa: CASSKDTNTGELFF
cdr3_nt: TGCGCCAGCAGCAAGGACACCAACACCGGGGAGCTGTTTTTT

cdr3_length: 13
j_call: TRBJ1-1
d_call: .
v_call: TRBV2
clone_size: many
cdr3_aa: CASSESQGGLAFF
cdr3_nt: TGTGCCAGCAGTGAAAGTCAGGGAGGCTTAGCTTTCTTT

cdr3_length: 16
j_call: TRBJ2-6
d_call: TRBD1
v_call: TRBV19
clone_size: few
cdr3_aa: CASSRQGYSGANVLTF
cdr3_nt: TGTGCCAGTAGTAGACAGGGATACTCTGGGGCCAACGTCCTGACTTTC

cdr3_length: 14
j_call: TRBJ2-4
d_call: .
v_call: TRBV5-1
clone_size: many
cdr3_aa: CASSFSLAKNIQYF
cdr3_nt: TGCGCCAGCAGCTTTTCACTTGCCAAAAACATTCAGTACTTC

cdr3_length: 15
j_call: TRBJ2-2
d_call: TRBD2
v_call: TRBV20-1
clone_size: many
cdr3_aa: CSASNAGGNTGELFF
cdr3_nt: TGCAGTGCTAGTAATGCGGGAGGGAACACCGGGGAGCTGTTTTTT

cdr3_length: 12
j_call: TRBJ2-3
d_call: .
v_call: TRBV5-1
clone_size: few
cdr3_aa: CASRKGTDTQYF
cdr3_nt: TGCGCCAGCAGAAAGGGGACAGATACGCAGTATTTT

cdr3_length: 10
j_call: TRBJ2-7
d_call: .
v_call: TRBV12-3/TRBV12-4
clone_size: .
cdr3_aa: CASAIYEQYF
cdr3_nt: TGTGCTTCGGCGATCTACGAGCAGTACTTC

cdr3_length: 13
j_call: TRBJ2-3
d_call: .
v_call: TRBV2
clone_size: few
cdr3_aa: CASNSVGTDTQYF
cdr3_nt: TGTGCCAGCAACTCGGTGGGCACAGATACGCAGTATTTT

cdr3_length: 12
j_call: TRBJ2-7
d_call: TRBD1
v_call: TRBV20-1
clone_size: many
cdr3_aa: CSAQQGVYEQYF
cdr3_nt: TGCAGTGCCCAGCAGGGGGTCTACGAGCAGTACTTC

cdr3_length: 11
j_call: TRBJ2-1
d_call: TRBD2
v_call: TRBV29-1
clone_size: many
cdr3_aa: CGGERGNEQFF
cdr3_nt: TGCGGAGGGGAGCGGGGCAATGAGCAGTTCTTC

cdr3_length: 14
j_call: TRBJ2-1
d_call: TRBD2
v_call: TRBV20-1
clone_size: many
cdr3_aa: CSALLAGGSGEQFF
cdr3_nt: TGCAGTGCTTTGCTAGCGGGAGGGTCGGGTGAGCAGTTCTTC

cdr3_length: 18
j_call: TRBJ2-2
d_call: .
v_call: TRBV21-1
clone_size: few
cdr3_aa: CASSKYPRGRIQPGELFF
cdr3_nt: TGTGCCAGCAGCAAATACCCCCGAGGACGAATACAACCCGGGGAGCTGTTTTTT

cdr3_length: 15
j_call: TRBJ2-1
d_call: TRBD2
v_call: TRBV11-2
clone_size: once
cdr3_aa: CASSQMGLARDEQFF
cdr3_nt: TGTGCCAGCAGCCAAATGGGACTAGCTCGCGATGAGCAGTTCTTC

cdr3_length: 14
j_call: TRBJ2-5
d_call: TRBD1
v_call: TRBV12-3/TRBV12-4
clone_size: .
cdr3_aa: CASRGDRAEETQYF
cdr3_nt: TGTGCCAGCAGGGGTGACAGGGCCGAAGAGACCCAGTACTTC

cdr3_length: 16
j_call: TRBJ2-3
d_call: .
v_call: TRBV7-2
clone_size: few
cdr3_aa: CASSLESSPPTDTQYF
cdr3_nt: TGTGCCAGCAGCTTAGAGAGCTCGCCCCCGACAGATACGCAGTATTTT

cdr3_length: 14
j_call: TRBJ2-2
d_call: .
v_call: TRBV9
clone_size: .
cdr3_aa: CASSVEYPTGELFF
cdr3_nt: TGTGCCAGCAGCGTAGAATATCCCACCGGGGAGCTGTTTTTT

cdr3_length: 15
j_call: TRBJ2-3
d_call: .
v_call: TRBV20-1
clone_size: many
cdr3_aa: CSARDHPWGARTQYF
cdr3_nt: TGCAGTGCTAGAGATCACCCTTGGGGGGCCCGTACGCAGTATTTT

cdr3_length: 13
j_call: TRBJ2-1
d_call: .
v_call: TRBV24-1
clone_size: many
cdr3_aa: CATSARKKLEQFF
cdr3_nt: TGTGCCACCAGTGCCCGTAAGAAGCTTGAGCAGTTCTTC

cdr3_length: 14
j_call: TRBJ2-1
d_call: TRBD1
v_call: TRBV20-1
clone_size: few
cdr3_aa: CSATTGTGKREQFF
cdr3_nt: TGCAGTGCTACTACCGGGACAGGGAAGCGTGAGCAGTTCTTC

cdr3_length: 14
j_call: TRBJ2-7
d_call: TRBD2
v_call: TRBV7-2
clone_size: .
cdr3_aa: CASSLAREASEQYF
cdr3_nt: TGTGCCAGCAGCTTAGCGCGGGAGGCCTCCGAGCAGTACTTC

cdr3_length: 15
j_call: TRBJ2-2
d_call: .
v_call: TRBV27
clone_size: .
cdr3_aa: CASTIWQGNTGELFF
cdr3_nt: TGTGCCAGCACTATATGGCAGGGGAACACCGGGGAGCTGTTTTTT

cdr3_length: 17
j_call: TRBJ2-4
d_call: .
v_call: TRBV7-2
clone_size: many
cdr3_aa: CASSLVGFRGAKNIQYF
cdr3_nt: TGTGCCAGCAGCTTAGTTGGGTTTCGGGGCGCCAAAAACATTCAGTACTTC

cdr3_length: 14
j_call: TRBJ2-6
d_call: .
v_call: TRBV20-1
clone_size: many
cdr3_aa: CSARDGTGANVLTF
cdr3_nt: TGCAGTGCTAGAGATGGGACTGGGGCCAACGTCCTGACTTTC

cdr3_length: 12
j_call: TRBJ2-2
d_call: .
v_call: TRBV6-2/TRBV6-3
clone_size: many
cdr3_aa: CASSERGGELFF
cdr3_nt: TGTGCCAGCAGCGAACGCGGCGGGGAGCTGTTTTTT

cdr3_length: 14
j_call: TRBJ1-5
d_call: TRBD1
v_call: TRBV28
clone_size: many
cdr3_aa: CASSPGQGSQPQHF
cdr3_nt: TGTGCCAGCAGCCCGGGACAGGGTAGTCAGCCCCAGCATTTT

cdr3_length: 11
j_call: TRBJ1-2
d_call: .
v_call: TRBV29-1
clone_size: many
cdr3_aa: CSATSNYGYTF
cdr3_nt: TGCAGCGCGACTAGTAACTATGGCTACACCTTC

cdr3_length: 13
j_call: TRBJ2-2
d_call: TRBD2
v_call: TRBV20-1
clone_size: many
cdr3_aa: CGGLAVNTGELFF
cdr3_nt: TGCGGGGGACTAGCGGTGAACACCGGGGAGCTGTTTTTT

cdr3_length: 14
j_call: TRBJ1-2
d_call: TRBD1
v_call: TRBV12-3/TRBV12-4
clone_size: many
cdr3_aa: CASSLRTGVHGYTF
cdr3_nt: TGTGCCAGCAGCCTCCGGACAGGGGTGCATGGCTACACCTTC

cdr3_length: 12
j_call: TRBJ2-3
d_call: .
v_call: TRBV4-1
clone_size: once
cdr3_aa: CASSRHGDTQYF
cdr3_nt: TGCGCCAGCAGCCGACATGGAGATACGCAGTATTTT

cdr3_length: 13
j_call: TRBJ1-2
d_call: .
v_call: TRBV5-5
clone_size: few
cdr3_aa: CASSLAAYSGYTF
cdr3_nt: TGTGCCAGCAGCTTGGCCGCGTACTCGGGCTACACCTTC